This T cell receptor (beta chain) was profiled in a study of blood T cell repertoires in COVID-19. In the study overall: Nucleic acid was either cDNA or gDNA, and it came from T cells, B-cell-depleted T cells, or PBMCs.

In the original processing: Quantification of nucleated cells was approximated via reference gene primer amplification. The protocol was immunoSEQ multiplex PCR, while the TCRdb copy is restricted to in-frame clones and leaves out a portion. D and trimming come from the DNA, and the V and J calls and clone size come from that table. This table holds 200,000 to 250,000 clones, around nine tenths found once. This CDR3 has 15 amino acids. CDR1 and CDR2 from the germline V gene are PRHDT and FYEKMQ (reference sequence). Between the trimmed V and J ends, which lost 7 bases and 0 bases, there was a span of 13 bases. Participants were aged roughly 18 to 90 years from about two dozen US areas. Two consecutive negative NP/OP PCR tests, clearance, or resolved symptoms defined Cohort 3 recovery.

This chain joins TRBV13 and TRBJ2-1, with a tentative D call TRBD1 (5 bases). Sequencing was done on a sample of PBMCs or T cells enriched from blood (not recorded which). The receptor comes from a young man who had recovered from COVID-19. This CDR3 is CASTVKGISYNEQFF. Written as DNA, the CDR3 is TGTGCCAGCACCGTAAAGGGGATCTCCTACAATGAGCAGTTCTTC. Drawing the rest from reference TRBV13 and TRBJ2-1, the complete variable domain is AAGVIQSPRHLIKEKRETATLKCYPIPRHDTVYWYQQGPGQDPQFLISFYEKMQSDKGSIPDRFSAQQFSDYHSELNMSSLELGDSALYFCASTVKGISYNEQFFGPGTRLTVL.